This entry lists 29 T cell receptor beta chains sequenced from one sample in a study of T-cell reconstitution after alpha-beta-depleted transplantation in children. A library of TCRbeta sequences, prepared with unique molecular identifiers, was generated. TCRdb reprocessed the PCR reads with MiXCR, giving one entry per CDR3 protein. The profile shows around 490,000 distinct CDR3 sequences, about an eighth of them singletons. Sample: PBMCs, mostly from graft donor cells, taken 180 days after TCRalphabeta/CD19-depleted stem cell transplant. The receptors derive from a female patient aged 2-10 years who had a stem cell transplant for aplastic anemia, so the T cells may come from the graft donor.

In this sample, this clonotype turned up a few times. The chain uses TRBV7-6 and TRBJ2-3; 7 nucleotides line up with TRBD1. The CDR3 is 16 residues long. Trimming at V came to 6 bases and at J to 4 bases, leaving 13 bases not matched to a gene. The germline V gene encodes CDR1 SGHVS and CDR2 FNYEAQ. The CDR3 sequence: CASSYFRGGGSDTQYF. In DNA, the CDR3 is TGTGCCAGCAGTTATTTTAGAGGGGGCGGATCAGATACGCAGTATTTT.

This clonotype was recorded a few times. The chain combines TRBV7-9 with TRBJ2-1; 9 nucleotides match TRBD2. V was clipped by 6 bases and J by 2 bases; unmatched bases: 5. The CDR3 runs to 15 residues. Germline V gene lookup returns CDR1 SEHNR and CDR2 FQNEAQ (reference sequence). The CDR3 here is CASSPSGATYNEQFF. DNA of the CDR3: TGTGCCAGCAGTCCTAGCGGGGCGACCTACAATGAGCAGTTCTTC.

The V call is TRBV3-1, the J call TRBJ1-1, with 7 bases matching TRBD1. Unmatched junction bases numbered 6, after V lost 5 bases and J lost 9 bases. CDR1 is LGHDT and CDR2 is YNNKEL in the germline V gene (reference sequence). This CDR3 is 12 amino acids long. In DNA form, the CDR3 reads TGTGCCAGCAGCGACAGGGTCCTGAAAGCTTTCTTT. Residues: CASSDRVLKAFF.

The chain couples TRBV27 to TRBJ2-7; unclear D gene. Trimming stripped 6 bases from V and 6 bases from J, with 15 bases between. The CDR3 consists of 13 residues. Germline V lookup: CDR1 MNHEY, CDR2 SMNVEV (reference sequence). In DNA form, the CDR3 reads TGTGCCAGCAGGAGAAATTCCCTGAGCGAGCAGTACGTC. Translating gives CASRRNSLSEQYV.

This clonotype was counted between two and nine times. V gene TRBV5-1 combines with J gene TRBJ2-7; the D call may be TRBD1 or TRBD2 (5 bases each). This CDR3 is built from 14 residues. CDR1 and CDR2 (germline): SGHRS, YFSETQ. Trimming left V 4 bases short and J 6 bases short, with 17 bases between. The CDR3 sequence: CASSLGTAGLEQYF. CDR3 sequence (DNA): TGCGCCAGCAGCCTTGGGACGGCTGGCCTCGAGCAGTACTTC.

This chain connects TRBV14 to TRBJ2-3, with 7 bases aligning to TRBD2. The CDR3 extends over 19 amino acids. CDR1 SGHDN and CDR2 FVKESK come from the germline V gene. The junction had 19 bases not matched to a gene; V was cut back by 4 bases and J by 3 bases. For the CDR3, the DNA is TGTGCCAGCAGCCTAACCGCAGGCGGGAGCAGGGTTCGGACAGATACGCAGTATTTT. Protein sequence: CASSLTAGGSRVRTDTQYF.

This clonotype was recorded a few times. The chain is built from TRBV11-2 and TRBJ1-6; 8 nucleotides match TRBD1. The CDR3 covers 19 residues. The germline CDR1 and CDR2 sequences are SGHAT and FQNNGV. J gave up 3 bases and V 5 bases, and 15 bases lay outside the gene matches. The CDR3 DNA is TGTGCCAGCAGCCCAGACGGGACAGGTCGTGCCTTCTATAATTCACCCCTCCACTTT. Its translation: CASSPDGTGRAFYNSPLHF.

This clonotype was detected a few times. The rearrangement uses TRBV20-1 and TRBJ2-3; 8 nucleotides line up with TRBD2. This CDR3 region has 15 residues. Germline CDR1 is DFQATT and CDR2 is SNEGSKA (reference sequence). The V gene end was trimmed by 7 bases and the J gene end by 5 bases; junction bases not matched to a gene: 14. The CDR3 loop reads CSGARLAYGGDTQYF. The CDR3 nucleotides read TGCAGTGGGGCCAGACTAGCGTACGGTGGAGATACGCAGTATTTT.

The chain combines TRBV20-1 with TRBJ1-5; D is unresolved. Trimming shortened V by 4 bases and J by 9 bases, and 22 bases separated the two germline ends. CDR1 and CDR2 from the germline V gene are DFQATT and SNEGSKA (reference sequence). The CDR3 has 15 amino acids. CDR3 DNA sequence: TGCAGTGCTACCGAGTGGCCCAAGGTAGGTGGGCCCCAGCATTTT. Amino acids: CSATEWPKVGGPQHF.

This clonotype was detected many times. The chain carries TRBV21-1 and TRBJ2-7; the table's D call TRBD2 went unverified against the DNA. TRBV21-1 is reported as a pseudogene. There are 16 residues in the CDR3. CDR3 loop: CASSKVETSGSGEQYV. CDR3 DNA sequence: TGTGCCAGCAGCAAAGTAGAGACTAGCGGGAGTGGCGAGCAGTACGTC.

This clonotype has more than one count but fewer than ten. The chain combines TRBV9 with TRBJ2-7; either TRBD1 or TRBD2 may supply D (5 bases each). The CDR3 has 15 amino acids. V gave up 2 bases and J gave up 6 bases, with 18 bases separating them. Germline-derived CDR1 and CDR2 are SGDLS and YYNGEE. The CDR3, as DNA: TGTGCCAGCAGCGTCGACGGGGCCGCCCCGAGCGAGCAGTACTTC. This translates into CASSVDGAAPSEQYF.

This clonotype was picked up a small number of times. The chain joins TRBV7-2 to TRBJ2-1; 8 bases line up with TRBD2. V lost 1 base to trimming and J lost 4 bases; unmatched junction nucleotides: 6. The length of the CDR3 is 16 residues. CDR1 SGHTA and CDR2 FQGNSA come from the germline V gene. DNA for the CDR3: TGTGCCAGCAGCTTAGTAGCTACTAGCGGATACAATGAGCAGTTCTTC. It specifies CASSLVATSGYNEQFF. The full variable domain, completed using reference TRBV7-2 and TRBJ2-1, is GAGVSQSPSNKVTEKGKDVELRCDPISGHTALYWYRQSLGQGLEFLIYFQGNSAPDKSGLPSDRFSAERTGGSVSTLTIQRTQQEDSAVYLCASSLVATSGYNEQFFGPGTRLTVL.

V and J are TRBV7-3 and TRBJ1-2; D gene unclear. CDR3 length: 14 residues. Looked up from germline, CDR1 is SGHTA and CDR2 is FQGTGA. V lost 1 base to trimming and J lost 2 bases, with 8 bases between them. The CDR3 nucleotides are TGTGCCAGCAGCTTAAATACAAGAAACTATGGCTACACCTTC. Its protein is CASSLNTRNYGYTF.

The genes are TRBV2 and TRBJ2-7; TRBD2 matches 9 bases. Germline V gene sequence: CDR1 SNHLY, CDR2 FYNNEI. V shed 3 bases, J shed 2 bases, and the junction held 11 bases outside the gene matches. This CDR3 is 17 amino acids long. For the CDR3, the DNA is TGTGCCAGCAGTGACGGCGGCTGGCGGGAGGGCCCCTACGAGCAGTACTTC. This gives the protein CASSDGGWREGPYEQYF. The whole variable domain, remainder taken from reference TRBV2 and TRBJ2-7, is EPEVTQTPSHQVTQMGQEVILRCVPISNHLYFYWYRQILGQKVEFLVSFYNNEISEKSEIFDDQFSVERPDGSNFTLKIRSTKLEDSAMYFCASSDGGWREGPYEQYFGPGTRLTVT.

This clonotype was seen many times. The V gene is TRBV29-1, the J gene TRBJ1-3, with unresolved D. The CDR3 length is 15 residues. V was clipped by 4 bases and J by 0 bases, with 13 bases between them. CDR1 SQVTM and CDR2 ANQGSEA come from the germline V gene. This CDR3 reads CSVAGGPNSGNTIYF. The CDR3 nucleotides read TGCAGCGTTGCGGGCGGGCCCAACTCTGGAAACACCATATATTTT.

This clonotype was detected only a few times. This chain joins TRBV27 and TRBJ2-7, with 9 positions matching TRBD2. CDR3 length equals 14 residues. CDR1 and CDR2 (germline): MNHEY, SMNVEV (reference sequence). Losses at the gene ends were 2 bases for V and 6 bases for J; bases not matched to a gene: 5. CDR3 coding DNA: TGTGCCAGCAGTTTAGCGGGAGGGCTCGGCGAGCAGTACTTC. The encoded protein is CASSLAGGLGEQYF.

The CDR3 coding sequence is TGTGCCATCACCATGGACATGACCGGGGAGCTGTTTTTT. This codes for CAITMDMTGELFF. The chain links TRBV10-3 to TRBJ2-2, with D perhaps TRBD1 (5 bases). Germline values: CDR1 ENHRY, CDR2 SYGVKD. The CDR3 extends over 13 amino acids. V was shortened by 7 bases and J by 5 bases, with 11 bases between the two germline ends.

In this sample, this clonotype turned up a few times. The V call is TRBV19, the J call TRBJ2-1; 12 bases align to TRBD2. The V and J ends lost 6 bases and 8 bases, in that order; junction bases with no gene match: 14. Germline CDR1 is LNHDA and CDR2 is SQIVND (reference sequence). CDR3 length: 17 amino acids. The CDR3 DNA reads TGTGCCAGTAGGGACTATCAGGCTAGCGGGAGGGGAGATGAGCAGTTCTTC. This gives the protein CASRDYQASGRGDEQFF.

The chain's CDR3 is CSARAGTKETQYF. CDR3 DNA: TGCAGTGCTAGAGCGGGGACAAAAGAGACCCAGTACTTC. V and J are TRBV20-1 and TRBJ2-5; TRBD1 is a possible D gene (6 bases). This CDR3 is built from 13 residues. Germline V gives CDR1 DFQATT, CDR2 SNEGSKA (reference sequence). V was shortened by 1 base and J by 3 bases, with 9 bases between the two germline ends.

The rearrangement links TRBV5-1 to TRBJ1-4; possible D gene TRBD1, 5 bases. The CDR3 contains 14 residues. The V gene lost 1 base and the J gene lost 8 bases, with 12 bases spanning the gap. From germline, CDR1 is SGHRS and CDR2 YFSETQ. Written as DNA, the CDR3 is TGCGCCAGCAGCTTGCTAGGGGCCGGGGAAAAACTGTTTTTT. It yields the protein CASSLLGAGEKLFF.

This clonotype has just a few counts. The chain recombines TRBV7-2 with TRBJ2-7, with a tentative D call TRBD1 (6 bases). The length of the CDR3 is 16 residues. Germline CDR1 SGHTA, CDR2 FQGNSA. V lost 1 base to trimming and J lost 2 bases, with 15 bases between them. The CDR3 sequence: CASSLGFGAGAYEQYF. The CDR3 DNA sequence: TGTGCCAGCAGCTTAGGATTTGGGGCAGGGGCCTACGAGCAGTACTTC.

This chain links TRBV12-3 or TRBV12-4 with TRBJ1-2; D is undetermined. This CDR3 has 15 residues. With 6 bases removed from V and 5 bases from J, the gap between germline ends came to 19 bases. The CDR3 reads CASSTDRWSPYGYTF. The CDR3 nucleotides are TGTGCCAGCAGCACAGACCGTTGGAGCCCGTATGGCTACACCTTC.

Only a few counts were recorded for this clonotype. The rearrangement uses TRBV6-4 and TRBJ1-1; D is ambiguous. V lost 4 bases, J lost 4 bases, and 13 bases lay in between. Germline loops: CDR1 MRHNA, CDR2 SNTAGT. The length of the CDR3 is 14 residues. The CDR3 protein is CASSVGPEGTEAFF. In DNA, the CDR3 is TGTGCCAGCAGTGTAGGGCCAGAGGGCACTGAAGCTTTCTTT.

This clonotype was seen more than once but under ten times. V and J are TRBV27 and TRBJ2-7; perhaps TRBD2 as D (6 bases). V was clipped by 5 bases and J by 3 bases, with 14 bases between them. Germline CDR1 and CDR2: MNHEY and SMNVEV (reference sequence). There are 14 residues in the CDR3. For the CDR3, the DNA is TGTGCCAGCAGTCCTACCCGACTAGACTACGAGCAGTACGTC. Its translation is CASSPTRLDYEQYV.

The chain uses TRBV5-1 and TRBJ2-1; D is uncertain. The CDR3 spans 15 residues. Per germline, CDR1 SGHRS and CDR2 YFSETQ. Trimming shortened V by 4 bases and J by 4 bases, and 15 bases separated the two germline ends. CDR3 protein: CASSEKFSYYNEQFF. The CDR3 DNA reads as TGCGCCAGCAGCGAAAAGTTTTCCTATTACAATGAGCAGTTCTTC.

This clonotype was observed many times. This sequence joins TRBV27 and TRBJ2-2; 8 nucleotides agree with TRBD2. The germline gives CDR1 MNHEY, CDR2 SMNVEV (reference sequence). V lost 5 bases, J lost 3 bases, and 14 bases stayed unmatched. This CDR3 spans 18 amino acids. The CDR3 coding sequence is TGTGCCAGCAGTCCGTGCCGTGGCGGGAGGCACTACACCGGGGAGCTGTTTTTT. Translating gives CASSPCRGGRHYTGELFF.

The chain combines TRBV6-5 with TRBJ1-1, with D possibly matching TRBD1 (5 bases). V lost 0 bases and J lost 1, with 9 bases in between. The CDR3 totals 15 residues. From germline, CDR1 is MNHEY and CDR2 SVGAGI. CDR3 sequence reads: CASSYSRGWNTEAFF. CDR3 nucleotides: TGTGCCAGCAGTTACTCGCGGGGGTGGAACACTGAAGCTTTCTTT.

This clonotype was picked up a small number of times. The chain combines TRBV12-3 or TRBV12-4 with TRBJ2-1; 12 bases are shared with TRBD2. Trimming cost V 5 bases and J 5 bases; bases outside gene matches: 4. This CDR3 has 15 amino acids. The CDR3 sequence is CASSRTSGANNEQFF. CDR3 DNA: TGTGCCAGCAGTCGGACTAGCGGGGCAAACAATGAGCAGTTCTTC.

The chain uses TRBV14 and TRBJ2-2, with 10 bases identical to TRBD2. V was pared by 4 bases and J by 3 bases, with 8 bases of the junction left unmatched. This CDR3 comprises 17 residues. CDR1 SGHDN and CDR2 FVKESK come from the germline V gene. CDR3 sequence (DNA): TGTGCCAGCAGCCCCCTCGGACTAGCGGTTTACACCGGGGAGCTGTTTTTT. Its translation: CASSPLGLAVYTGELFF. Full variable domain (outside the CDR3, taken from reference TRBV14 and TRBJ2-2): EAGVTQFPSHSVIEKGQTVTLRCDPISGHDNLYWYRRVMGKEIKFLLHFVKESKQDESGMPNNRFLAERTGGTYSTLKVQPAELEDSGVYFCASSPLGLAVYTGELFFGEGSRLTVL.